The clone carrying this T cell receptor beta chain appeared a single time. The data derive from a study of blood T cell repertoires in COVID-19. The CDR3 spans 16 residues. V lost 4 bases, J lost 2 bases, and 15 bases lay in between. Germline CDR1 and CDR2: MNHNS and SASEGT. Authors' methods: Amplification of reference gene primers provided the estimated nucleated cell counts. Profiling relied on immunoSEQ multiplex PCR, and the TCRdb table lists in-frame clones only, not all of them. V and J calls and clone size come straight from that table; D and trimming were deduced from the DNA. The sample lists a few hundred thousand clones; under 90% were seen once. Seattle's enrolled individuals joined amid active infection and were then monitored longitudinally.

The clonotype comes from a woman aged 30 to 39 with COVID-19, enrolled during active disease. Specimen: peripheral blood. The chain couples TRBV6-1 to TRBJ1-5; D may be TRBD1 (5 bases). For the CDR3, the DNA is TGTGCCAGCAGTGCAGGTTCTACAGGTGGCAATCAGCCCCAGCATTTT. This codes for CASSAGSTGGNQPQHF.